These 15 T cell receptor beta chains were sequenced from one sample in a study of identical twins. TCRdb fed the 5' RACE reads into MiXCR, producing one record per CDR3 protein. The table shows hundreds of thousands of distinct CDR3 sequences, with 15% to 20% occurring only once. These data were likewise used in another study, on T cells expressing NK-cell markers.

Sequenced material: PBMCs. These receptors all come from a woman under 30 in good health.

The CDR3 DNA sequence: TGTGCCATCATTGGTGGACTTAAAGGCGTAGCCTACTATGGCTACACCTTC. Protein sequence: CAIIGGLKGVAYYGYTF. The chain uses TRBV10-3 and TRBJ1-2; no definite D call. The CDR3 loop spans 17 amino acids. The germline V and J ends were trimmed by 7 bases and 3 bases, with 24 bases remaining between them. Germline CDR1 is ENHRY and CDR2 is SYGVKD.

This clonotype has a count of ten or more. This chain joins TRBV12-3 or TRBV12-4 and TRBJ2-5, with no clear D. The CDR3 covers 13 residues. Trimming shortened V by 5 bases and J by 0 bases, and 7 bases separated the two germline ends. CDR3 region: CASSTRDQETQYF. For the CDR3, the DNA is TGTGCCAGCAGTACAAGGGACCAAGAGACCCAGTACTTC.

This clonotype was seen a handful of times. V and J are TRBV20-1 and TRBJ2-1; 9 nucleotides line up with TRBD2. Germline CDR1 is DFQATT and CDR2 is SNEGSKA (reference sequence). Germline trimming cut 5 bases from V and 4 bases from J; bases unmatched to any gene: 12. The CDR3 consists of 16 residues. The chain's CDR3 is CSAPDGGRVRYNEQFF. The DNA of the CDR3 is TGCAGTGCTCCAGATGGCGGGAGGGTGAGGTACAATGAGCAGTTCTTC.

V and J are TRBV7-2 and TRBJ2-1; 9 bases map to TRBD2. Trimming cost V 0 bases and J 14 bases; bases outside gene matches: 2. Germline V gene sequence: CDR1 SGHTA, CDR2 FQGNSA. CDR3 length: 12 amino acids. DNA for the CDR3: TGTGCCAGCAGCTTAGCTAGCGGGGGCAAGTTCTTC. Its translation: CASSLASGGKFF.

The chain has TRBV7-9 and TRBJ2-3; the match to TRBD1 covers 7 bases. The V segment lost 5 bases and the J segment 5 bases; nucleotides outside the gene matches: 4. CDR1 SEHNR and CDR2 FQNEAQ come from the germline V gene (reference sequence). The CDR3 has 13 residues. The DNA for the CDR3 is TGTGCCAGCAGCCCAGGGACAGAAGATACGCAGTATTTT. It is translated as CASSPGTEDTQYF.

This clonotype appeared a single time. The CDR3 loop is CASSRGGDNEQFF. CDR3 nucleotides: TGTGCCAGCAGCCGGGGGGGCGACAATGAGCAGTTCTTC. The chain uses TRBV7-9 and TRBJ2-1, with 8 nucleotides matching TRBD2. This CDR3 is 13 amino acids long. V shed 5 bases, J shed 5 bases, and the junction held 2 bases outside the gene matches. Germline-derived CDR1 and CDR2 are SEHNR and FQNEAQ (reference sequence).

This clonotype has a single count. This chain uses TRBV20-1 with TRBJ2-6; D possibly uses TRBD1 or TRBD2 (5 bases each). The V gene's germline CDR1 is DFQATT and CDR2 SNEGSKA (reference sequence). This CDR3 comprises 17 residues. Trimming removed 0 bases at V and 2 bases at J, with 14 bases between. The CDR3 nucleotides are TGCAGTGCTAGAGATTGGGACGGGGTAGCTGGGGCCAACGTCCTGACTTTC. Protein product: CSARDWDGVAGANVLTF.

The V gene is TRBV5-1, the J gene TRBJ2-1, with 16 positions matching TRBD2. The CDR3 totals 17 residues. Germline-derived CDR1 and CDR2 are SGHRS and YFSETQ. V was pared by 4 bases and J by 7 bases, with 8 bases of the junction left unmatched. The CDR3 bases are TGCGCCAGCAGCCCGGGACTAGCGGGAGGGCCGCGGAATGAGCAGTTCTTC. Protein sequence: CASSPGLAGGPRNEQFF.

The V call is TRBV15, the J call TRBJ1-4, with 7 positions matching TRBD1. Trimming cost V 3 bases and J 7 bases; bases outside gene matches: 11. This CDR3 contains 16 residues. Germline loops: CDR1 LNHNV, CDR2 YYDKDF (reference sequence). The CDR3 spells CATSRQLGGASEKLFF. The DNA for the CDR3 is TGTGCCACCAGCAGGCAGTTAGGGGGCGCGAGTGAAAAACTGTTTTTT.

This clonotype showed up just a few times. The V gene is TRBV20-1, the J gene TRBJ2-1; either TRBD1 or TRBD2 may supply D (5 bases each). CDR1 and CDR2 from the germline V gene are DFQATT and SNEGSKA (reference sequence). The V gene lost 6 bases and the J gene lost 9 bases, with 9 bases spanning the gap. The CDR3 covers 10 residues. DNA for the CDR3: TGCAGTGCCACCGGGACTGAGCAGTTCTTC. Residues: CSATGTEQFF.

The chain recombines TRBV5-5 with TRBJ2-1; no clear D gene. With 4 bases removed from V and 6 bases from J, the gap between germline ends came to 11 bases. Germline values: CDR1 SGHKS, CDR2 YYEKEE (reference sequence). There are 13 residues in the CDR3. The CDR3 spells CASSADLSNEQFF. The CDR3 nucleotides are TGTGCCAGCAGCGCCGACTTGTCCAATGAGCAGTTCTTC.

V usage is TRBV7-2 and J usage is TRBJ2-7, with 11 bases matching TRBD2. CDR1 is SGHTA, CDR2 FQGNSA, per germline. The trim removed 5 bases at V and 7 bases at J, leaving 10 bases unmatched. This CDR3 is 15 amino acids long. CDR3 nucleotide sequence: TGTGCCAGCAGCCCGCGGGGACTAGCGGAACGAGAGCAGTACTTC. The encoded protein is CASSPRGLAEREQYF.

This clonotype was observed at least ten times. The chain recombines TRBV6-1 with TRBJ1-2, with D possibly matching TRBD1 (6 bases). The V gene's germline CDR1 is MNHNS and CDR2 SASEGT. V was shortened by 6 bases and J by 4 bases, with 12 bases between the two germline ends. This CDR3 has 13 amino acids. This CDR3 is CASRKTGFYGYTF. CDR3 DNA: TGTGCCAGCAGAAAAACAGGGTTCTATGGCTACACCTTC.

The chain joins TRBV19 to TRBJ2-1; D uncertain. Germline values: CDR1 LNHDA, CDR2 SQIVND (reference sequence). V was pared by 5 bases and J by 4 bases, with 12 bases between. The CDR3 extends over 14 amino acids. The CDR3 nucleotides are TGTGCCAGTAGTTACCCCGCAGCTTACAATGAGCAGTTCTTC. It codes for CASSYPAAYNEQFF.

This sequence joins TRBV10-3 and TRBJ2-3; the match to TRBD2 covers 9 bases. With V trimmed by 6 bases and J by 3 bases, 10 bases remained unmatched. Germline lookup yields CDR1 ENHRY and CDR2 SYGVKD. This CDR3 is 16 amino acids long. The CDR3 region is CAISPVAGGITDTQYF. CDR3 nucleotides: TGTGCCATCAGCCCGGTGGCGGGAGGGATAACAGATACGCAGTATTTT.